The 29 T cell receptor beta chains presented below share a single source sample, sequenced in a study of shared clonotypes between healthy human individuals. The data were produced by immunoSEQ multiplex PCR, yet TCRdb's version contains in-frame clones alone and is incomplete. The sample gives millions of clones, 95% of which show up once; roughly 0.13% is in the top ten. The sample comprised naive CD4+ T cells sorted from blood. Regarding subset: CD45RA+ positively selected. Every receptor here comes from a man aged 18 to 30 in good health.

The rearrangement joins TRBV7-9 to TRBJ2-7, with D maybe TRBD2 (5 bases). Germline V gives CDR1 SEHNR, CDR2 FQNEAQ (reference sequence). Deletions cut 4 bases from V and 3 bases from J, with 19 bases between. The CDR3 runs 16 residues. This CDR3 is CASSSTSGGPYYEQYF. CDR3 nucleotide sequence: TGTGCCAGCAGCTCAACTAGTGGCGGGCCATACTACGAGCAGTACTTC. The variable domain in full, with the rest retrieved from reference TRBV7-9 and TRBJ2-7, is DTGVSQNPRHKITKRGQNVTFRCDPISEHNRLYWYRQTLGQGPEFLTYFQNEAQLEKSRLLSDRFSAERPKGSFSTLEIQRTEQGDSAMYLCASSSTSGGPYYEQYFGPGTRLTVT.

The chain couples TRBV2 to TRBJ2-5, with TRBD2 matching over 15 bases. The germline V gene encodes CDR1 SNHLY and CDR2 FYNNEI. The V segment lost 4 bases and the J segment 13 bases; nucleotides outside the gene matches: 13. The CDR3 extends over 16 amino acids. The CDR3 sequence: CASSGQVGLAGGPGYF. CDR3 nucleotide sequence: TGTGCCAGCAGTGGACAAGTTGGACTAGCGGGAGGGCCTGGGTACTTC.

Comments on this clone: Other nucleotide sequences in the sample specify the same CDR3. The V call is TRBV7-6, the J call TRBJ2-7; the D is unclear. The germline gives CDR1 SGHVS, CDR2 FNYEAQ. The CDR3 totals 12 residues. The V end lost 5 bases, the J end lost 0 bases, and 5 bases lay between the germline ends. CDR3 DNA: TGTGCCAGCAGCCCGTCCTCCTACGAGCAGTACTTC. It specifies CASSPSSYEQYF.

The chain couples TRBV7-2 to TRBJ1-2; the D gene is possibly TRBD1 (5 bases). The CDR3 spans 13 residues. Germline V CDR1 and CDR2: SGHTA, FQGNSA. V gave up 3 bases and J gave up 13 bases, with 18 bases separating them. The CDR3 region is CASSFPSPGLLTF. The CDR3 DNA follows: TGTGCCAGCAGCTTCCCATCTCCGGGACTTCTCACCTTC.

The chain couples TRBV5-4 to TRBJ1-3, with TRBD1 matching 7 bases. J gave up 0 bases and V 0 bases, and 6 bases lay outside the gene matches. This CDR3 is built from 17 residues. In germline, CDR1 is SGHNT, CDR2 YYREEE (reference sequence). The CDR3 loop reads CASSLAGTALSGNTIYF. DNA of the CDR3: TGTGCCAGCAGCTTGGCAGGGACAGCCCTCTCTGGAAACACCATATATTTT.

CDR3 coding DNA: TGTGCCAGCAGCAAGGACTCAAATTCCCCTAGCACAGATACGCAGTATTTT. Amino acid sequence: CASSKDSNSPSTDTQYF. This chain uses TRBV11-3 with TRBJ2-3; possibly TRBD2 for D (5 bases). V gave up 5 bases and J gave up 0 bases, with 18 bases separating them. The CDR3 totals 17 residues. Germline V CDR1 and CDR2: SGHNT, YENEEA.

The chain carries TRBV6-5 and TRBJ2-6; 8 bases line up with TRBD2. V shed 2 bases, J shed 0 bases, and the junction held 0 bases outside the gene matches. Germline lookup yields CDR1 MNHEY and CDR2 SVGAGI. CDR3 length: 16 residues. CDR3 nucleotides: TGTGCCAGCAGTTACGGACTAGCCTCTGGGGCCAACGTCCTGACTTTC. Amino acid sequence: CASSYGLASGANVLTF.

The J gene is TRBJ2-7, the V gene TRBV6-5; 9 positions match TRBD1. The CDR3 length is 13 residues. The ends lost 5 bases at V and 6 bases at J; junction bases unmatched: 5. Germline assignment: CDR1 MNHEY and CDR2 SVGAGI. CDR3: CASSTTGGGEQYF. The CDR3 bases are TGTGCCAGCAGTACGACAGGGGGGGGCGAGCAGTACTTC.

This chain connects TRBV19 to TRBJ2-2, with D perhaps matching TRBD2 (7 bases). Germline V lookup: CDR1 LNHDA, CDR2 SQIVND (reference sequence). V lost 7 bases and J 8 bases, leaving 17 bases between the germline ends. The CDR3 covers 14 residues. The CDR3 loop reads CASNARGAEGELFF. CDR3 DNA: TGTGCCAGTAACGCCCGGGGGGCAGAAGGGGAGCTGTTTTTT.

The V call is TRBV2, the J call TRBJ1-1; D is ambiguous. Germline V gene lookup returns CDR1 SNHLY and CDR2 FYNNEI. This CDR3 spans 13 amino acids. The V end lost 7 bases, the J end lost 6 bases, and 15 bases lay between the germline ends. The CDR3 is CASTSMFGPEAFF. In DNA, the CDR3 is TGTGCCAGCACCAGTATGTTTGGCCCTGAAGCTTTCTTT.

The chain employs TRBV5-1 and TRBJ2-7; 8 positions match TRBD1. The CDR3 length is 15 residues. Germline CDR1 is SGHRS and CDR2 is YFSETQ. V shed 4 bases and J 2 bases; nucleotides not matched to a gene: 8. CDR3 amino acids: CASSPLGQGPYEQYF. DNA of the CDR3: TGCGCCAGCAGCCCCCTTGGACAGGGTCCCTACGAGCAGTACTTC.

In regard to this clone: Different DNA sequences within this sample yield the same CDR3. The chain has TRBV2 and TRBJ2-7; TRBD2 matches 8 bases. V dropped 4 bases and J dropped 1; count of bases not matched to a gene: 6. Germline V gene sequence: CDR1 SNHLY, CDR2 FYNNEI. The CDR3 has 15 amino acids. The CDR3 DNA is TGTGCCAGCAGTGTTGGTCGGGGGGGATCCTACGAGCAGTACTTC. Amino acid sequence: CASSVGRGGSYEQYF.

V usage is TRBV5-1 and J usage is TRBJ2-3; 10 bases are shared with TRBD1. This CDR3 region has 16 residues. Germline V gives CDR1 SGHRS, CDR2 YFSETQ. V lost 4 bases to trimming and J lost 2 bases; unmatched junction nucleotides: 7. The CDR3 DNA follows: TGCGCCAGCAGCAGCGGGACAGGGGTCGCCACAGATACGCAGTATTTT. Translation gives CASSSGTGVATDTQYF.

The rearrangement joins TRBV7-2 to TRBJ2-2; D possibly corresponds to TRBD1 (5 bases). Germline V lookup: CDR1 SGHTA, CDR2 FQGNSA. V was cut by 5 bases and J by 7 bases, with 14 bases left in between. This CDR3 spans 14 amino acids. The CDR3 DNA reads as TGTGCCAGCAGCCCCTTTTCGCAGGGCGGGGAGCTGTTTTTT. Its protein product is CASSPFSQGGELFF. Combining the CDR3 with reference TRBV7-2 and TRBJ2-2 gives the whole variable domain GAGVSQSPSNKVTEKGKDVELRCDPISGHTALYWYRQSLGQGLEFLIYFQGNSAPDKSGLPSDRFSAERTGGSVSTLTIQRTQQEDSAVYLCASSPFSQGGELFFGEGSRLTVL.

The chain has TRBV9 and TRBJ2-1, with 7 bases that match TRBD2. CDR1 SGDLS and CDR2 YYNGEE come from the germline V gene. The CDR3 runs 14 residues. Germline trimming cut 0 bases from V and 7 bases from J; bases unmatched to any gene: 4. The CDR3 protein is CASSVGGSGNEQFF. The CDR3 bases are TGTGCCAGCAGCGTAGGCGGGAGTGGAAATGAGCAGTTCTTC.

Of note for this clone: Other DNA sequences in the sample encode the same CDR3. The chain has TRBV29-1 and TRBJ2-2; 13 nucleotides match TRBD2. The germline V gene has CDR1 SQVTM and CDR2 ANQGSEA. Germline trimming cut 6 bases from V and 5 bases from J; bases unmatched to any gene: 3. The CDR3 length is 14 residues. The CDR3: CSVRLAGGTGELFF. The CDR3 DNA sequence: TGCAGCGTCAGACTAGCGGGAGGAACCGGGGAGCTGTTTTTT.

The J gene is TRBJ1-6, the V gene TRBV7-2, with TRBD1 matching over 8 bases. The CDR3 is made up of 14 amino acids. J was trimmed by 9 bases and V by 5 bases; bases with no gene match: 6. The germline CDR1 and CDR2 sequences are SGHTA and FQGNSA. The CDR3 is CASSVTGGTSPLHF. In DNA form, the CDR3 reads TGTGCCAGCAGCGTCACAGGGGGTACTTCACCCCTCCACTTT.

This chain connects TRBV5-8 to TRBJ2-7; maybe TRBD2 (6 bases). Trimming took off 4 bases at V and 2 bases at J, with 19 bases between the two ends. Germline V gives CDR1 SGHTS, CDR2 YDEGEE. The CDR3 spans 16 residues. The CDR3 protein is CASSLDYRGLAYEQYF. In DNA form, the CDR3 reads TGTGCCAGCAGCCTAGACTATCGGGGGTTGGCCTACGAGCAGTACTTC.

This rearrangement joins TRBV2 to TRBJ1-3; D gene ambiguous. The ends were cut back, 7 bases at V and 7 bases at J, with 11 bases in the middle. CDR1 SNHLY and CDR2 FYNNEI come from the germline V gene. CDR3 length: 12 amino acids. The CDR3 DNA sequence: TGTGCCAGCACCCCGCTAGTTAACACCATATATTTT. Translation: CASTPLVNTIYF.

V and J are TRBV30 and TRBJ1-5; 10 bases align to TRBD1. The CDR3 has 17 amino acids. After removal of 2 bases from V and 1 base from J, the junction contained 8 bases not matched to a gene. Germline CDR1 and CDR2: GTSNPN and SVGIG (reference sequence). The CDR3 sequence: CAWSRDRGGESNQPQHF. CDR3 bases: TGTGCCTGGAGTCGGGACAGGGGAGGGGAGAGCAATCAGCCCCAGCATTTT. The full variable domain, with the rest looked up from reference TRBV30 and TRBJ1-5, is SQTIHQWPATLVQPVGSPLSLECTVEGTSNPNLYWYRQAAGRGLQLLFYSVGIGQISSEVPQNLSASRPQDRQFILSSKKLLLSDSGFYLCAWSRDRGGESNQPQHFGDGTRLSIL.

J is TRBJ1-2 and V is TRBV28; 9 positions agree with TRBD1. After removal of 5 bases from V and 6 bases from J, the junction contained 7 bases not matched to a gene. This CDR3 region has 14 residues. In germline, CDR1 is MDHEN, CDR2 SYDVKM. CDR3 bases: TGTGCCAGCAGTCCCCGGACAGGGGAGAATGGCTACACCTTC. It yields the protein CASSPRTGENGYTF.

The rearrangement uses TRBV19 and TRBJ2-7, with unresolved D. This CDR3 has 14 amino acids. CDR1 LNHDA and CDR2 SQIVND come from the germline V gene (reference sequence). V was clipped by 3 bases and J by 3 bases, with 12 bases between them. This CDR3 reads CASSMQAASYEQYF. CDR3 sequence (DNA): TGTGCCAGTAGTATGCAGGCTGCGAGCTACGAGCAGTACTTC.

Note on this clone: Other nucleotide sequences in the sample specify the same CDR3. The rearrangement uses TRBV30 and TRBJ1-4, with D possibly TRBD1 on 5 matching bases. From germline, CDR1 is GTSNPN and CDR2 SVGIG (reference sequence). With 3 bases removed from V and 3 bases from J, the gap between germline ends came to 8 bases. This CDR3 contains 13 residues. The CDR3 protein is CAWSQGANEKLFF. Written as DNA, the CDR3 is TGTGCCTGGAGCCAAGGGGCTAATGAAAAACTGTTTTTT.

The CDR3 DNA sequence: TGTGCCAGCAGTCAAATGGACAGTGGCTCTTCACCCCTCCACTTT. Encoded protein: CASSQMDSGSSPLHF. The genes are TRBV6-6 and TRBJ1-6; D possibly corresponds to TRBD1 (6 bases). V lost 5 bases and J 9 bases, leaving 17 bases between the germline ends. This CDR3 region has 15 residues. CDR1 is MNHNY, CDR2 SVGAGI, per germline (reference sequence).

The J gene is TRBJ2-3, the V gene TRBV7-9, with 8 bases fitting TRBD2. Germline CDR1 SEHNR, CDR2 FQNEAQ (reference sequence). This CDR3 spans 15 amino acids. Trimming removed 4 bases from V and 4 bases from J; junction bases left unmatched: 7. CDR3 region: CASSSIWTSPDTQYF. DNA for the CDR3: TGTGCCAGCAGCTCCATATGGACTAGCCCAGATACGCAGTATTTT.

The rearrangement joins TRBV7-2 to TRBJ2-2; a weak D match, TRBD1 (6 bases). This CDR3 region has 15 residues. The germline V gene encodes CDR1 SGHTA and CDR2 FQGNSA. Trimming removed 7 bases from V and 0 bases from J, with 12 bases in between. CDR3 in amino acids: CASIRGGTNTGELFF. For the CDR3, the DNA is TGTGCCAGCATCAGAGGGGGAACGAACACCGGGGAGCTGTTTTTT. Based on the CDR3 plus reference TRBV7-2 and TRBJ2-2, the full variable domain is GAGVSQSPSNKVTEKGKDVELRCDPISGHTALYWYRQSLGQGLEFLIYFQGNSAPDKSGLPSDRFSAERTGGSVSTLTIQRTQQEDSAVYLCASIRGGTNTGELFFGEGSRLTVL.

The rearrangement links TRBV6-1 to TRBJ2-7; weak D call: TRBD2 (5 bases). V gave up 6 bases and J gave up 9 bases, with 18 bases separating them. Germline V gene sequence: CDR1 MNHNS, CDR2 SASEGT. CDR3 length equals 13 residues. The CDR3 here is CASRDGPREGQYF. The DNA for the CDR3 is TGTGCCAGCAGGGACGGTCCGAGGGAAGGGCAGTACTTC.

The CDR3: CASSGQGPIPAFF. The CDR3 region has the DNA TGTGCCAGCAGCGGACAGGGCCCGATTCCGGCTTTCTTT. V usage is TRBV5-6 and J usage is TRBJ1-1; 8 bases agree with TRBD1. Germline V gives CDR1 SGHDT, CDR2 YYEEEE. The V gene end was trimmed by 4 bases and the J gene end by 11 bases; junction bases not matched to a gene: 10. This CDR3 has 13 amino acids. Full variable domain (remainder filled in from reference TRBV5-6 and TRBJ1-1): DAGVTQSPTHLIKTRGQQVTLRCSPKSGHDTVSWYQQALGQGPQFIFQYYEEEERQRGNFPDRFSGHQFPNYSSELNVNALLLGDSALYLCASSGQGPIPAFFGQGTRLTVV.

The chain links TRBV9 to TRBJ2-3; TRBD2 matches at 12 bases. The V and J ends lost 0 bases and 5 bases, in that order; junction bases with no gene match: 4. Germline V CDR1 and CDR2: SGDLS, YYNGEE. This CDR3 is built from 16 residues. CDR3 DNA sequence: TGTGCCAGCAGCGTAGGACTAGCGGGGGACCAAGATACGCAGTATTTT. It yields the protein CASSVGLAGDQDTQYF.